The rows below give T cell receptor beta chains drawn from one sample of a study of CD8 T cells in ankylosing spondylitis. TCRdb reanalysed the 5' RACE reads using MiXCR and keeps one entry per CDR3 protein. The sample includes about 250,000 distinct CDR3 sequences, roughly a third of them seen just once. Sequenced input: blood, either unsorted or a sorted T cell fraction (not recorded which). The receptors stem from a male donor with ankylosing spondylitis or in good health (not recorded which). The CDR3 runs from the conserved cysteine through the conserved F or W. Fields, in order: V gene, D gene, J gene, clone size, CDR3 protein, CDR3 DNA. A D gene is named only where the DNA matches it firmly. Clone size is stated in some rows and not others, as once, few, many or a class when expanded.

TRBV15,TRBD1,TRBJ1-5,once,CATSRNDRGSNQPQHF,TGTGCCACCAGCAGAAACGACAGGGGCAGCAATCAGCCCCAGCATTTT
TRBV20-1,.,TRBJ2-7,many,CSARDIAQASYEQYF,TGCAGTGCTAGAGATATCGCACAGGCGAGCTACGAGCAGTACTTC
TRBV21-1,.,TRBJ2-7,.,CASSKWGTDGREQYF,TGTGCCAGCAGCAAATGGGGGACCGACGGGCGGGAGCAGTACTTC
TRBV5-1,TRBD1,TRBJ1-4,.,CASNPTGVNEKLFF,TGCGCCAGCAACCCTACAGGGGTCAATGAAAAACTGTTTTTT
TRBV20-1,.,TRBJ2-7,.,CSARELNEQYF,TGCAGTGCTAGGGAACTAAACGAGCAGTACTTC
TRBV12-3/TRBV12-4,.,TRBJ1-2,few,CASSAGAVYGYTF,TGTGCCAGCAGTGCCGGCGCTGTCTATGGCTACACCTTC
TRBV15,.,TRBJ2-1,.,CATSRERSQYNEQFF,TGTGCCACCAGCAGAGAGCGGAGCCAATACAATGAGCAGTTCTTC
TRBV20-1,.,TRBJ2-2,.,CSAFGTVNTGELFF,TGCAGTGCGTTTGGGACCGTCAACACCGGGGAGCTGTTTTTT
TRBV20-1,TRBD1,TRBJ1-6,few,CSASRGQFDSPLHF,TGCAGTGCCTCTAGGGGACAGTTTGATTCACCCCTCCACTTT
TRBV12-3/TRBV12-4,TRBD1,TRBJ1-3,few,CASTETGLGTSGNTIYF,TGTGCCAGCACCGAGACAGGGTTAGGGACCTCTGGAAACACCATATATTTT
TRBV12-3/TRBV12-4,.,TRBJ2-7,many,CASSLLQGGEQYF,TGTGCCAGCAGTTTATTACAGGGAGGCGAGCAGTACTTC
TRBV18,.,TRBJ1-5,.,CASSPRGTSNQPQHF,TGTGCCAGCTCACCTCGGGGTACGAGCAATCAGCCCCAGCATTTT
TRBV20-1,.,TRBJ2-7,.,CSARGDNSYEQYF,TGCAGTGCTAGAGGGGACAACTCCTACGAGCAGTACTTC
TRBV4-1,.,TRBJ2-7,few,CASSPNRLTYEQYF,TGCGCCAGCAGCCCTAACCGACTCACCTACGAGCAGTACTTC
TRBV10-2,.,TRBJ1-2,.,CASRLGQVPHGYTF,TGCGCCAGTCGTCTTGGCCAGGTTCCTCATGGCTACACCTTC
TRBV7-2,TRBD1,TRBJ1-5,.,CASSLTGGSNQPQHF,TGTGCCAGCAGCTTAACAGGGGGTAGCAATCAGCCCCAGCATTTT
TRBV20-1,TRBD2,TRBJ2-5,few,CSASGGAETQYF,TGCAGTGCTAGCGGGGGGGCAGAGACCCAGTACTTC
TRBV12-3/TRBV12-4,.,TRBJ2-5,few,CASSKTDSETQYF,TGTGCCAGCAGTAAGACGGATTCGGAGACCCAGTACTTC
TRBV20-1,.,TRBJ2-4,.,CSARVVAKNIQYF,TGCAGTGCTAGGGTGGTAGCCAAAAACATTCAGTACTTC
TRBV9,TRBD2,TRBJ2-3,.,CASGRGFSTDTQYF,TGTGCCAGCGGGCGGGGGTTTAGCACAGATACGCAGTATTTT
TRBV5-1,.,TRBJ2-1,.,CASSLAGGGNEQFF,TGCGCCAGCAGCCTGGCGGGCGGAGGAAATGAGCAGTTCTTC
TRBV20-1,TRBD1,TRBJ2-2,few,CSATGTGSTGELFF,TGCAGTGCAACCGGGACAGGGTCCACCGGGGAGCTGTTTTTT
TRBV3-1,.,TRBJ2-2,.,CASSHLGNTGELFF,TGTGCCAGCAGCCACTTGGGGAACACCGGGGAGCTGTTTTTT
TRBV5-5,.,TRBJ2-3,.,CASSSEGDGTDTQYF,TGTGCCAGCAGCTCGGAGGGGGATGGCACAGATACGCAGTATTTT
TRBV18,.,TRBJ2-7,.,CASSDRTYEQYF,TGTGCCAGCTCAGATCGCACCTACGAGCAGTACTTC
TRBV20-1,.,TRBJ1-1,.,CSARSGAMNTEAFF,TGCAGTGCTAGGTCAGGGGCTATGAACACTGAAGCTTTCTTT
TRBV9,TRBD1,TRBJ2-1,.,CASSHTGGAYNEQFF,TGTGCCAGCAGCCACACAGGGGGCGCCTACAATGAGCAGTTCTTC
TRBV28,.,TRBJ2-3,few,CASSFRDYRVPTDTQYF,TGTGCCAGCAGTTTTCGTGATTACAGGGTGCCCACAGATACGCAGTATTTT
TRBV12-3/TRBV12-4,.,TRBJ2-1,few,CASSFWGRSSYNEQFF,TGTGCCAGCAGTTTTTGGGGCCGAAGCTCCTACAATGAGCAGTTCTTC
TRBV12-3/TRBV12-4,.,TRBJ2-7,few,CASSSHLYEQYF,TGTGCCAGCAGTTCCCATTTGTACGAGCAGTACTTC
TRBV12-3/TRBV12-4,.,TRBJ2-5,.,CATKGQFQETQYF,TGTGCCACCAAAGGACAGTTCCAAGAGACCCAGTACTTC
TRBV4-2,.,TRBJ2-5,few,CASSQEARQETQYF,TGTGCCAGCAGCCAAGAAGCACGGCAAGAGACCCAGTACTTC
TRBV7-9,TRBD1,TRBJ2-1,.,CASSLWGQGSEQFF,TGTGCCAGCAGCTTATGGGGACAGGGTAGTGAGCAGTTCTTC
TRBV7-9,.,TRBJ1-2,.,CASSSPGHTNYGYTF,TGTGCCAGCAGTTCACCGGGACACACTAACTATGGCTACACCTTC
TRBV12-3/TRBV12-4,.,TRBJ1-2,.,CASTSQTARGYTF,TGTGCCAGCACCTCACAGACAGCCCGAGGCTACACCTTC
TRBV3-1,TRBD2,TRBJ2-2,.,CASSQVAGGPYTGELFF,TGTGCCAGCAGCCAAGTGGCGGGGGGGCCGTACACCGGGGAGCTGTTTTTT
TRBV20-1,TRBD2,TRBJ2-7,.,CSPLETSGYEQYF,TGCAGTCCTCTCGAGACTAGCGGCTACGAGCAGTACTTC
TRBV20-1,TRBD1,TRBJ1-1,.,CSARRTGFGEAFF,TGCAGTGCGAGACGGACAGGGTTCGGTGAAGCTTTCTTT
TRBV12-3/TRBV12-4,.,TRBJ2-5,few,CASSFGQTQETQYF,TGTGCCAGCAGTTTTGGGCAGACCCAAGAGACCCAGTACTTC
TRBV20-1,.,TRBJ1-1,.,CSARDIQGEVEAFF,TGCAGTGCTAGAGATATTCAGGGCGAGGTTGAAGCTTTCTTT
TRBV5-6,.,TRBJ1-1,many,CASSRKRARTEAFF,TGTGCCAGCAGCCGTAAACGGGCCCGGACTGAAGCTTTCTTT
TRBV30,TRBD2,TRBJ2-3,few,CAWSKPGLAGVDTQYF,TGTGCCTGGAGCAAACCGGGACTAGCGGGGGTAGATACGCAGTATTTT
TRBV12-3/TRBV12-4,.,TRBJ2-7,.,CASSFDGRYEQYF,TGTGCCAGCAGTTTCGACGGCCGCTACGAGCAGTACTTC
TRBV20-1,.,TRBJ1-5,.,CSAESHLSQPQHF,TGCAGTGCCGAGTCTCACCTTTCCCAGCCCCAGCATTTT
TRBV9,TRBD1,TRBJ2-3,.,CASSVGGGPANRGRSSTDTQYF,TGTGCCAGCAGCGTAGGGGGCGGGCCGGCTAACAGGGGACGCTCTAGCACAGATACGCAGTATTTT
TRBV10-3,.,TRBJ2-2,.,CAISGSLDTGELFF,TGTGCCATCAGTGGCAGTCTCGACACCGGGGAGCTGTTTTTT
TRBV19,.,TRBJ1-1,.,CASSLNPRQSNTEAFF,TGTGCCAGTAGTCTGAACCCCCGACAGTCGAACACTGAAGCTTTCTTT
TRBV28,.,TRBJ1-5,.,CASSFIAVLRLNQPQHF,TGTGCCAGCAGTTTTATAGCCGTCTTGCGCTTAAATCAGCCCCAGCATTTT
TRBV29-1,TRBD1,TRBJ1-2,.,CSVLTGGSYGYTF,TGCAGCGTTCTCACAGGGGGGAGCTATGGCTACACCTTC
TRBV20-1,.,TRBJ1-1,many,CSASTPGDTEAFF,TGCAGTGCCTCCACTCCAGGGGACACTGAAGCTTTCTTT
TRBV7-2,TRBD1,TRBJ1-1,few,CASSLSPGGTEAFF,TGTGCCAGCAGCTTAAGCCCAGGGGGCACTGAAGCTTTCTTT
TRBV5-5,.,TRBJ1-3,.,CASSLYGAGGNTIYF,TGTGCCAGCAGCTTGTATGGGGCCGGTGGAAACACCATATATTTT
TRBV6-5,.,TRBJ2-7,few,CASSYGTISYEQYF,TGTGCCAGCAGTTACGGGACAATCTCCTACGAGCAGTACTTC